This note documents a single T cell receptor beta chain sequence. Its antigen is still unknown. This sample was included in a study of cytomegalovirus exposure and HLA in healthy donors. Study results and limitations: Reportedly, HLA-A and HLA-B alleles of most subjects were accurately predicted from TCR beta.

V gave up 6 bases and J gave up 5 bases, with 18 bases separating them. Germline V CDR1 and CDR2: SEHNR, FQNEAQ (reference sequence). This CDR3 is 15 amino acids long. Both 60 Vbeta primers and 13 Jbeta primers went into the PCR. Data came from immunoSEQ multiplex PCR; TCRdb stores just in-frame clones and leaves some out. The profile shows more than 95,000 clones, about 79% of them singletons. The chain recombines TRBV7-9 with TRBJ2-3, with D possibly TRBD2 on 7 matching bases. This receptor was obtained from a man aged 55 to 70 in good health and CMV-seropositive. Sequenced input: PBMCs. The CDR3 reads CASSSDRTRGDTQYF. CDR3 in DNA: TGTGCCAGCAGTTCCGACAGGACTAGGGGAGATACGCAGTATTTT.